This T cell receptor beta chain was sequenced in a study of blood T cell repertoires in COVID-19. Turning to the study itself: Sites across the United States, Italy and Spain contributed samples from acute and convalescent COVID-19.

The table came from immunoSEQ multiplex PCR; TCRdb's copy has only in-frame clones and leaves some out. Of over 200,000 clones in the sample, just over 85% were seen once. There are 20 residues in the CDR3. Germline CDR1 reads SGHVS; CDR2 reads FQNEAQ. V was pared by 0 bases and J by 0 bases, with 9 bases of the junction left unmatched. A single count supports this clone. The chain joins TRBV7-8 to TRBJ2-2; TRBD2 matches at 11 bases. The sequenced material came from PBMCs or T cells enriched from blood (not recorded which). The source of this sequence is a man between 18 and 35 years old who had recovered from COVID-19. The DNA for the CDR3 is TGTGCCAGCAGCTTAGCCGCGCTAGCGGGGGGACCTACGAACACCGGGGAGCTGTTTTTT. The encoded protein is CASSLAALAGGPTNTGELFF.